The next 26 T cell receptor beta chains were all read from a single sample in a study of T-cell reconstitution after alpha-beta-depleted transplantation in children. Researchers prepared the TCRbeta library using unique molecular identifiers, the study reports. TCRdb re-analysed the PCR reads in MiXCR, keeping a single row per CDR3 protein. The sample shows about 240,000 distinct CDR3 sequences, about 12% of them seen only once. Source: PBMCs from the stem cell graft donor, taken from the stem cell graft. These receptor sequences come from a human donor who donated a stem cell graft to a child with acute lymphoblastic leukemia.

This chain connects TRBV6-4 to TRBJ2-5; D might be TRBD1 (6 bases). The germline V gene has CDR1 MRHNA and CDR2 SNTAGT. There are 15 residues in the CDR3. Trimming shortened V by 6 bases and J by 3 bases, and 17 bases separated the two germline ends. In nucleotides, the CDR3 is TGTGCCAGCAGCTCTGCCGGACAGCCGAAAGAGACCCAGTACTTC. Translation: CASSSAGQPKETQYF.

This clonotype was seen ten or more times. This sequence joins TRBV7-2 and TRBJ2-1; D is unresolved. Trimming stripped 5 bases from V and 12 bases from J, with 14 bases between. The germline V gene encodes CDR1 SGHTA and CDR2 FQGNSA. The CDR3 sequence is 12 residues long. The DNA of the CDR3 is TGTGCCAGCAGCCCCGGGCTAACGGCGCAGTTCTTC. This sequence encodes CASSPGLTAQFF. Together with reference TRBV7-2 and TRBJ2-1, the CDR3 gives the full variable domain: GAGVSQSPSNKVTEKGKDVELRCDPISGHTALYWYRQSLGQGLEFLIYFQGNSAPDKSGLPSDRFSAERTGGSVSTLTIQRTQQEDSAVYLCASSPGLTAQFFGPGTRLTVL.

This clonotype was seen just once. The chain couples TRBV10-1 to TRBJ2-1; the D is unclear. V lost 0 bases, J lost 6 bases, and 9 bases lay in between. Germline lookup yields CDR1 WNHNN and CDR2 SYGVQD (reference sequence). The CDR3 runs 14 residues. The DNA for the CDR3 is TGCGCCAGCAGTGAGTCGGGCCGCGTCAATGAGCAGTTCTTC. This translates into CASSESGRVNEQFF.

This clonotype has ten or more counts. V is TRBV6-5 and J is TRBJ2-2; possible D gene TRBD2, 5 bases. Trimming cost V 4 bases and J 4 bases, with 13 bases left between them. CDR3 length: 15 amino acids. Looked up from germline, CDR1 is MNHEY and CDR2 is SVGAGI. The chain's CDR3 is CASSSWVRGTGELFF. CDR3 coding DNA: TGTGCCAGCAGTTCCTGGGTTCGGGGCACCGGGGAGCTGTTTTTT.

This clonotype was counted ten times or more. The chain recombines TRBV27 with TRBJ2-1; 12 bases map to TRBD2. Germline V CDR1 and CDR2: MNHEY, SMNVEV (reference sequence). The trim removed 6 bases at V and 2 bases at J, leaving 17 bases unmatched. The CDR3 covers 20 residues. DNA of the CDR3: TGTGCCAGCAGCCTTTCGTCTGTTAGACTAGCGGGAGTAGCCTACAATGAGCAGTTCTTC. The encoded protein is CASSLSSVRLAGVAYNEQFF.

This clonotype was seen at least ten times. The rearrangement links TRBV30 to TRBJ1-1, with D unclear. Germline CDR1 and CDR2: GTSNPN and SVGIG (reference sequence). The CDR3 runs 13 residues. V was clipped by 0 bases and J by 3 bases, with 8 bases between them. This chain's CDR3 is CAWSVTGDTEAFF. DNA for the CDR3: TGTGCCTGGAGTGTAACCGGGGACACTGAAGCTTTCTTT.

This clonotype was counted at least ten times. The CDR3 region is CATRITGRNYGYTF. DNA for the CDR3: TGTGCCACCCGTATTACGGGCCGTAACTATGGCTACACCTTC. The V call is TRBV12-3 or TRBV12-4, the J call TRBJ1-2; unclear D gene. Trimming left V 10 bases short and J 1 base short, with 16 bases between. The CDR3 totals 14 residues.

This clonotype was seen a few times. V is TRBV20-1 and J is TRBJ2-1; a weak D match, TRBD1 (7 bases). CDR1 is DFQATT and CDR2 is SNEGSKA in the germline V gene (reference sequence). Trimming took off 1 base at V and 4 bases at J, with 11 bases between the two ends. The CDR3 totals 14 residues. This chain's CDR3 is CSARAGGRYNEQFF. The CDR3 DNA reads as TGCAGTGCTAGAGCAGGGGGGCGATACAATGAGCAGTTCTTC.

This clonotype was observed many times. A read error may produce the germline difference seen at one junction end. The rearrangement links TRBV6-2 or TRBV6-3 to TRBJ2-6; D ambiguous. This CDR3 region has 13 residues. Per germline, CDR1 MNHEY and CDR2 SVGEGT. The CDR3 nucleotides read TGTGCCAGCAGTTACTCAACCCGAGACGCGGCTTCTTTC. The encoded protein is CASSYSTRDAASF.

This clonotype showed up many times. The J gene is TRBJ2-1, the V gene TRBV4-3, with 7 bases that match TRBD2. Trimming cost V 3 bases and J 4 bases; bases outside gene matches: 6. This CDR3 comprises 15 residues. From germline, CDR1 is LGHNA and CDR2 YSLEER. CDR3 sequence: CASSHGLGEYNEQFF. The CDR3 coding sequence is TGCGCCAGCAGCCATGGACTAGGGGAGTACAATGAGCAGTTCTTC.

This clonotype showed up many times. Here the CDR3 DNA reads TGTGCCAGCAGCCCATTAGGGACAGGGGATGCCTATGGCTACACCTTC. Protein: CASSPLGTGDAYGYTF. The V and J genes are TRBV11-2 and TRBJ1-2; 10 bases fit TRBD1. Per germline, CDR1 SGHAT and CDR2 FQNNGV. The CDR3 is 16 amino acids. V lost 5 bases to trimming and J lost 4 bases; unmatched junction nucleotides: 10. The variable domain in full, with the rest retrieved from reference TRBV11-2 and TRBJ1-2, is EAGVAQSPRYKIIEKRQSVAFWCNPISGHATLYWYQQILGQGPKLLIQFQNNGVVDDSQLPKDRFSAERLKGVDSTLKIQPAKLEDSAVYLCASSPLGTGDAYGYTFGSGTRLTVV.

This clonotype was counted a few times. V gene TRBV6-5 combines with J gene TRBJ2-5; D is undetermined. Trimming took off 7 bases at V and 1 base at J, with 22 bases between the two ends. The germline V gene has CDR1 MNHEY and CDR2 SVGAGI. The CDR3 is made up of 17 amino acids. CDR3 sequence reads: CASTVTPGKLLQETQYF. The CDR3 DNA follows: TGTGCCAGCACCGTTACTCCCGGTAAATTACTCCAAGAGACCCAGTACTTC.

This clonotype was counted many times. This chain links TRBV15 with TRBJ2-3; D may be TRBD2 (7 bases). This CDR3 is 18 amino acids long. Per the germline V gene, CDR1 is LNHNV and CDR2 is YYDKDF (reference sequence). With 3 bases removed from V and 1 base from J, the gap between germline ends came to 20 bases. The CDR3 DNA reads TGTGCCACCAGCAGCACGAGGGGGGGCCAGTCCCGCACAGATACGCAGTATTTT. Encoded protein: CATSSTRGGQSRTDTQYF.

The chain recombines TRBV19 with TRBJ2-5; 13 bases are a match to TRBD2. The CDR3 has 16 residues. Germline V gene data show CDR1 as LNHDA and CDR2 as SQIVND (reference sequence). V shed 3 bases, J shed 2 bases, and the junction held 3 bases outside the gene matches. CDR3 in DNA: TGTGCCAGTAGTATGGGACTAGCGGGGATGCAAGAGACCCAGTACTTC. Translation gives CASSMGLAGMQETQYF.

The table lists this clonotype with many counts. The rearrangement uses TRBV25-1 and TRBJ2-2, with D possibly matching TRBD2 (6 bases). This CDR3 has 16 residues. Germline CDR1 MGHDK, CDR2 SYGVNS. V lost 1 base and J lost 3, with 12 bases in between. The CDR3 loop reads CASSELLPGDTGELFF. The CDR3 nucleotides are TGTGCCAGCAGTGAATTACTTCCGGGGGACACCGGGGAGCTGTTTTTT.

This clonotype was seen at least ten times. Here the CDR3 reads CASSLTESNEKLFF. The DNA of the CDR3 is TGTGCCAGCAGTCTGACAGAATCTAATGAAAAACTGTTTTTT. The chain employs TRBV12-3 or TRBV12-4 and TRBJ1-4; tentatively, D is TRBD1 (5 bases). The CDR3 has 14 residues. V lost 5 bases and J 3 bases, leaving 10 bases between the germline ends.

This sequence joins TRBV5-5 and TRBJ1-5, with TRBD1 identical over 11 bases. J was trimmed by 2 bases and V by 0 bases; bases with no gene match: 7. The CDR3 extends over 18 amino acids. Germline V gene data show CDR1 as SGHKS and CDR2 as YYEKEE (reference sequence). The CDR3 sequence: CASSLGTGGEGRNQPQHF. The DNA of the CDR3 is TGTGCCAGCAGCTTGGGGACAGGGGGCGAAGGACGCAATCAGCCCCAGCATTTT.

This clonotype was observed at least ten times. The chain uses TRBV7-2 and TRBJ1-5, with TRBD1 identical over 8 bases. The CDR3 covers 14 residues. From germline, CDR1 is SGHTA and CDR2 FQGNSA. The V segment lost 5 bases and the J segment 5 bases; nucleotides outside the gene matches: 5. The CDR3 loop is CASSPQGAYQPQHF. DNA of the CDR3: TGTGCCAGCAGCCCCCAGGGGGCGTATCAGCCCCAGCATTTT.

This clonotype has a count of ten or more. The rearrangement joins TRBV28 to TRBJ2-7, with D possibly matching TRBD2 (6 bases). This CDR3 has 15 amino acids. Trimming cost V 8 bases and J 3 bases, with 20 bases left between them. The germline gives CDR1 MDHEN, CDR2 SYDVKM. For the CDR3, the DNA is TGTGCCAGCTTAGATCCGGGACTCCCGGGCTACGAGCAGTACTTC. Translated: CASLDPGLPGYEQYF.

There are many counts of this clonotype. The chain recombines TRBV12-3 or TRBV12-4 with TRBJ2-7, with 12 positions matching TRBD1. This CDR3 is built from 15 residues. With 5 bases clipped from V and 5 bases from J, the junction kept 7 bases outside the gene matches. The CDR3 is CASSPRGQGAHEQYF. The CDR3 nucleotides read TGTGCCAGCAGTCCCCGGGGACAGGGGGCCCACGAGCAGTACTTC.

The V and J genes are TRBV18 and TRBJ1-1; TRBD1 might be the D (5 bases). The V end lost 4 bases, the J end lost 6 bases, and 12 bases lay between the germline ends. The germline gives CDR1 KGHSH, CDR2 LQKENI. This CDR3 has 13 amino acids. The CDR3 spells CASSQGMAAEAFF. CDR3 DNA: TGTGCCAGCTCACAGGGGATGGCCGCTGAAGCTTTCTTT. Complete variable domain (other parts from reference TRBV18 and TRBJ1-1): NAGVMQNPRHLVRRRGQEARLRCSPMKGHSHVYWYRQLPEEGLKFMVYLQKENIIDESGMPKERFSAEFPKEGPSILRIQQVVRGDSAAYFCASSQGMAAEAFFGQGTRLTVV.

Turning to this clonotype: Just one base apart from a much larger clone, this may be a read error. V and J are TRBV6-2 or TRBV6-3 and TRBJ2-5, with 9 bases that match TRBD1. The junction had 2 bases not matched to a gene; V was cut back by 6 bases and J by 3 bases. CDR1 is MNHEY, CDR2 SVGEGT, per germline. The CDR3 totals 13 residues. CDR3: CASRWTGEETQYF. In DNA form, the CDR3 reads TGTGCCAGCAGATGGACAGGGGAAGAGACCCAGTACTTC.

This clonotype occurred many times. The rearrangement uses TRBV20-1 and TRBJ2-7; TRBD2 is a possible D gene (6 bases). The CDR3 extends over 14 amino acids. V dropped 3 bases and J dropped 3 bases, with 15 bases sitting between them. The germline V gene encodes CDR1 DFQATT and CDR2 SNEGSKA (reference sequence). As DNA, the CDR3 is TGCAGTGCTAGTGGCGCGGGATCTAACTACGAGCAGTACTTC. Translating it yields CSASGAGSNYEQYF.

Ten or more counts support this clonotype. The chain joins TRBV5-6 to TRBJ2-5; D could derive from TRBD1 or TRBD2 (5 bases each). V lost 4 bases and J 2 bases, leaving 12 bases between the germline ends. Germline assignment: CDR1 SGHDT and CDR2 YYEEEE. This CDR3 has 14 residues. DNA for the CDR3: TGTGCCAGCAGCCCCTGGGGGATACAAGAGACCCAGTACTTC. Translated: CASSPWGIQETQYF.

The table lists this clonotype with a count of one. This may arise from a read error, as a much more abundant clone is one base away. The rearrangement links TRBV29-1 to TRBJ2-7, with D possibly TRBD2 on 6 matching bases. This CDR3 spans 14 amino acids. V lost 7 bases, J lost 0 bases, and 16 bases lay in between. Germline loops: CDR1 SQVTM, CDR2 ANQGSEA. In DNA, the CDR3 is TGCAGCGCCGAAACGGGACTCAGCTCCTACGAGCAGTACTTC. Translation gives CSAETGLSSYEQYF.

This clonotype was observed a few times. One end of the junction fails to match germline, which may point to a read error. The V call is TRBV11-2, the J call TRBJ2-6; the D gene is possibly TRBD1 (5 bases). The germline V gene encodes CDR1 SGHAT and CDR2 FQNNGV. The CDR3 loop spans 19 amino acids. DNA of the CDR3: TGTGCCAGCAGCTCACGTCCGTTGGTTTTCTTTTCTGGGGCCAACGGCCTGACTTTC. Amino acid sequence: CASSSRPLVFFSGANGLTF. Complete variable domain (other parts from reference TRBV11-2 and TRBJ2-6): EAGVAQSPRYKIIEKRQSVAFWCNPISGHATLYWYQQILGQGPKLLIQFQNNGVVDDSQLPKDRFSAERLKGVDSTLKIQPAKLEDSAVYLCASSSRPLVFFSGANGLTFGAGSRLTVL.